These T cell receptor beta chains were read from a single sample in a study of blood T cells in healthy people across ages. MiXCR, run by TCRdb on the 5' RACE reads, gives a single entry per CDR3 protein. The sample holds some 1,000,000 distinct CDR3 sequences; roughly a quarter are singletons and the top ten take approximately 0.7%. The sample was also reused in another study, on T cells of mothers and their children.

Specimen: blood. These TCRs come from a girl aged 2 to 10 in good health. Each CDR3 is given with its conserved first and last residue. Each record gives: D gene, clone size, J gene, V gene, CDR3 DNA, CDR3 protein. A D gene is named only where the DNA matches it firmly. Expanded clones are given a class, and other clones once, few, many or no size at all.

d_gene: TRBD2; abundance: -; j_gene: TRBJ2-1; v_gene: TRBV24-1; CDR3nt: TGTGCCACCACCCCACAGGCGGGGGATGAGCAGTTCTTC; CDR3aa: CATTPQAGDEQFF
d_gene: TRBD2; abundance: -; j_gene: TRBJ2-7; v_gene: TRBV7-9; CDR3nt: TGTGCCAGCAGCTTAATGCCTAGCGGGAACGAGCAGTACTTC; CDR3aa: CASSLMPSGNEQYF
d_gene: -; abundance: -; j_gene: TRBJ2-5; v_gene: TRBV5-1; CDR3nt: TGCGCCAGCACCCTCCTAACCGGGACTCTCCAAGAGACCCAGTACTTC; CDR3aa: CASTLLTGTLQETQYF
d_gene: TRBD2; abundance: -; j_gene: TRBJ2-5; v_gene: TRBV7-9; CDR3nt: TGTGCCAGCAGCTTGGATACTAGCGACGGTCAGACCCAGTACTTC; CDR3aa: CASSLDTSDGQTQYF
d_gene: TRBD2; abundance: -; j_gene: TRBJ2-7; v_gene: TRBV6-5; CDR3nt: TGTGCCAGTTTCGGGGGGGTGACTTACGAGCAGTACTTC; CDR3aa: CASFGGVTYEQYF
d_gene: -; abundance: -; j_gene: TRBJ2-7; v_gene: TRBV6-1; CDR3nt: TGTGCCAGCAACCTAGGGCAAGAAAACGAGCAGTACTTC; CDR3aa: CASNLGQENEQYF
d_gene: TRBD2; abundance: few; j_gene: TRBJ2-7; v_gene: TRBV18; CDR3nt: TGTGCCAGCTCAGGAGCTAGCGGGGATCCATCCTACGAGCAGTACTTC; CDR3aa: CASSGASGDPSYEQYF
d_gene: -; abundance: -; j_gene: TRBJ1-3; v_gene: TRBV25-1; CDR3nt: TGTGCCAGCAGTGAGGCTACAGGGAGTGGAAACACCATATATTTT; CDR3aa: CASSEATGSGNTIYF
d_gene: -; abundance: few; j_gene: TRBJ2-1; v_gene: TRBV18; CDR3nt: TGTGCCAGCTCACCAGACAACAATGAGCAGTTCTTC; CDR3aa: CASSPDNNEQFF
d_gene: TRBD2; abundance: -; j_gene: TRBJ2-1; v_gene: TRBV7-9; CDR3nt: TGTGCCAGCAGCCGACGGATGGCCGGGGGGGCCCATGAGCAGTTCTTC; CDR3aa: CASSRRMAGGAHEQFF
d_gene: TRBD2; abundance: -; j_gene: TRBJ2-1; v_gene: TRBV19; CDR3nt: TGTGCCAGTATGAATCTAGCGGGAGCGAATGAGCAGTTCTTC; CDR3aa: CASMNLAGANEQFF
d_gene: TRBD2; abundance: -; j_gene: TRBJ2-1; v_gene: TRBV9; CDR3nt: TGTGCCAGCAGCGTAGGTAATAGCGGGAGAAATGAGCAGTTCTTC; CDR3aa: CASSVGNSGRNEQFF
d_gene: TRBD1; abundance: few; j_gene: TRBJ2-7; v_gene: TRBV2; CDR3nt: TGTGCCAGCTCCCCAGGGGGTCTATCCTACGAGCAGTACTTC; CDR3aa: CASSPGGLSYEQYF
d_gene: -; abundance: -; j_gene: TRBJ2-7; v_gene: TRBV20-1; CDR3nt: TGCAGTGCTGGACGGGAATCCTACGAGCAGTACTTC; CDR3aa: CSAGRESYEQYF
d_gene: TRBD1; abundance: -; j_gene: TRBJ2-1; v_gene: TRBV15; CDR3nt: TGTGCCACCACCCTGGACAGGGCCCAGAATGAGCAGTTCTTC; CDR3aa: CATTLDRAQNEQFF
d_gene: TRBD2; abundance: few; j_gene: TRBJ2-5; v_gene: TRBV28; CDR3nt: TGTGCCAGCAGCTTTATAGCGGGAGGCAATGGCGAGACCCAGTACTTC; CDR3aa: CASSFIAGGNGETQYF
d_gene: TRBD2; abundance: few; j_gene: TRBJ2-3; v_gene: TRBV7-2; CDR3nt: TGTGCCAGCAGCTTAGAAGGGCGGGGGGGCACAGATACGCAGTATTTT; CDR3aa: CASSLEGRGGTDTQYF
d_gene: -; abundance: -; j_gene: TRBJ1-4; v_gene: TRBV28; CDR3nt: TGTGCCAGCAGTTTACCGGACAATGCATTAAAACTGTTTTTT; CDR3aa: CASSLPDNALKLFF
d_gene: -; abundance: -; j_gene: TRBJ1-3; v_gene: TRBV14; CDR3nt: TGTGCCGGCAGCCAAGTCCAAGACACCATATATTTT; CDR3aa: CAGSQVQDTIYF
d_gene: -; abundance: few; j_gene: TRBJ1-1; v_gene: TRBV29-1; CDR3nt: TGCAGCGTCTCCGGTTTAGTCGAGGGGTTACTGGTCACTGAAGCTTTCTTT; CDR3aa: CSVSGLVEGLLVTEAFF
d_gene: -; abundance: -; j_gene: TRBJ1-2; v_gene: TRBV20-1; CDR3nt: TGCAGTGCCTCCAGAGTTAGTGGCTACACCTTC; CDR3aa: CSASRVSGYTF
d_gene: -; abundance: few; j_gene: TRBJ1-2; v_gene: TRBV6-2/TRBV6-3; CDR3nt: TGTGCCAGCAGTTACCCCAGTACCTATGGCTACACCTTC; CDR3aa: CASSYPSTYGYTF
d_gene: -; abundance: once; j_gene: TRBJ2-3; v_gene: TRBV9; CDR3nt: TGTGCCAGCAGCGTTATTGGGGGAGGCACAGATACGCAGTATTTT; CDR3aa: CASSVIGGGTDTQYF
d_gene: -; abundance: -; j_gene: TRBJ1-1; v_gene: TRBV19; CDR3nt: TGTGCCAGTAGTATTGTTAGGGTTGAGAACACTGAAGCTTTCTTT; CDR3aa: CASSIVRVENTEAFF
d_gene: TRBD2; abundance: -; j_gene: TRBJ2-2; v_gene: TRBV6-2/TRBV6-3; CDR3nt: TGTGCCGGGGGACTAACGATAACCGGGGAGCTGTTTTTT; CDR3aa: CAGGLTITGELFF
d_gene: TRBD1; abundance: -; j_gene: TRBJ1-2; v_gene: TRBV13; CDR3nt: TGTGCCAGCAGCCCGCAGGGGGCCCAAAACTATGGCTACACCTTC; CDR3aa: CASSPQGAQNYGYTF
d_gene: -; abundance: few; j_gene: TRBJ1-1; v_gene: TRBV29-1; CDR3nt: TGCAGCGTCTCCAGGGGAAATGAAGCTTTCTTT; CDR3aa: CSVSRGNEAFF
d_gene: -; abundance: few; j_gene: TRBJ2-7; v_gene: TRBV10-3; CDR3nt: TGTGCCATCCGGGCTCATGAGGGCCGTTTTTACGAGCAGTACTTC; CDR3aa: CAIRAHEGRFYEQYF
d_gene: -; abundance: -; j_gene: TRBJ1-6; v_gene: TRBV6-6; CDR3nt: TGTGCCAGCAGTTACGATTCACCCCTCCACTTT; CDR3aa: CASSYDSPLHF
d_gene: -; abundance: few; j_gene: TRBJ1-6; v_gene: TRBV6-5; CDR3nt: TGTGCCAGCAGTTACTCTCTCCTTAGCTCCTATAATTCACCCCTCCACTTT; CDR3aa: CASSYSLLSSYNSPLHF
d_gene: -; abundance: -; j_gene: TRBJ2-5; v_gene: TRBV27; CDR3nt: TGTGCCAGCAGTTGGGCTAGGCAAGAGACCCAGTACTTC; CDR3aa: CASSWARQETQYF
d_gene: TRBD2; abundance: -; j_gene: TRBJ2-3; v_gene: TRBV18; CDR3nt: TGTGCCAGCTCACCAGAAGCTAGCGGGAAGGATACGCAGTATTTT; CDR3aa: CASSPEASGKDTQYF
d_gene: -; abundance: -; j_gene: TRBJ1-6; v_gene: TRBV7-2; CDR3nt: TGTGCCAGCAGCTACGTGTACCAGTCACCCCTCCACTTT; CDR3aa: CASSYVYQSPLHF
d_gene: TRBD2; abundance: -; j_gene: TRBJ2-5; v_gene: TRBV2; CDR3nt: TGTGCCAGCAGCGGGGGGGCTCGGAAGTTCTTC; CDR3aa: CASSGGARKFF
d_gene: TRBD1; abundance: few; j_gene: TRBJ2-5; v_gene: TRBV20-1; CDR3nt: TGCAGTGCTAGAGCCCAGCGGACAGGGGGAGAGACCCAGTACTTC; CDR3aa: CSARAQRTGGETQYF
d_gene: -; abundance: few; j_gene: TRBJ2-7; v_gene: TRBV15; CDR3nt: TGTGCCACCAGCGTGGGGACGGGCGTCGCCGAGCAGTACTTC; CDR3aa: CATSVGTGVAEQYF
d_gene: TRBD1; abundance: few; j_gene: TRBJ2-3; v_gene: TRBV7-2; CDR3nt: TGTGCCAGCAGCTCGCCAGACAGGGGGCGGGCGGATACGCAGTATTTT; CDR3aa: CASSSPDRGRADTQYF
d_gene: -; abundance: -; j_gene: TRBJ1-1; v_gene: TRBV20-1; CDR3nt: TGCAGTGCCCCCGACCAGAACACTGAAGCTTTCTTT; CDR3aa: CSAPDQNTEAFF
d_gene: -; abundance: -; j_gene: TRBJ2-7; v_gene: TRBV27; CDR3nt: TGTGCCAGCACCAGGCAGGGGAGCTACGAGCAGTACTTC; CDR3aa: CASTRQGSYEQYF
d_gene: -; abundance: -; j_gene: TRBJ2-4; v_gene: TRBV2; CDR3nt: TGTGCCAGCAAACGGAGTTTAATTCCGGCGGGGATCGTACAGTACTTC; CDR3aa: CASKRSLIPAGIVQYF
d_gene: TRBD1; abundance: -; j_gene: TRBJ2-2; v_gene: TRBV15; CDR3nt: TGTGCCACCAGTCATGGACAGGGGCAGGCCGGGGAGCTGTTTTTT; CDR3aa: CATSHGQGQAGELFF
d_gene: -; abundance: few; j_gene: TRBJ2-5; v_gene: TRBV6-1; CDR3nt: TGTGCCAGCAGTGACGGAGGACCCCAGTACTTC; CDR3aa: CASSDGGPQYF
d_gene: TRBD2; abundance: -; j_gene: TRBJ2-3; v_gene: TRBV15; CDR3nt: TGTGCCACCAGCAGAGATGCGGGGGGGCACAATACGCAGTATTTT; CDR3aa: CATSRDAGGHNTQYF
d_gene: TRBD1; abundance: -; j_gene: TRBJ2-2; v_gene: TRBV28; CDR3nt: TGTGCCAGCAGTCCGGGACAGGGGGAAACCGGGGAGCTGTTTTTT; CDR3aa: CASSPGQGETGELFF
d_gene: TRBD2; abundance: -; j_gene: TRBJ2-7; v_gene: TRBV7-2; CDR3nt: TGTGCCAGCAGCCCACTGACTAGCGGGGGCGAGCAGTACTTC; CDR3aa: CASSPLTSGGEQYF
d_gene: TRBD1; abundance: -; j_gene: TRBJ1-5; v_gene: TRBV6-5; CDR3nt: TGTGCCAGCAGTTATGAGCAGGGGGGTCAGCCCCAGCATTTT; CDR3aa: CASSYEQGGQPQHF
d_gene: TRBD1; abundance: few; j_gene: TRBJ2-5; v_gene: TRBV20-1; CDR3nt: TGCAGTGCTAGAGTATCCGGGACAGGAGTGACCCAGTACTTC; CDR3aa: CSARVSGTGVTQYF
d_gene: -; abundance: -; j_gene: TRBJ2-7; v_gene: TRBV20-1; CDR3nt: TGCAGTGCTAGTATGGGGGAAGGTTTATACGAGCAGTACTTC; CDR3aa: CSASMGEGLYEQYF
d_gene: TRBD2; abundance: few; j_gene: TRBJ2-7; v_gene: TRBV27; CDR3nt: TGTGCCAGCAGTCTGGCCGGGACTAGCGCCTACGAGCAGTACTTC; CDR3aa: CASSLAGTSAYEQYF
d_gene: -; abundance: -; j_gene: TRBJ2-5; v_gene: TRBV29-1; CDR3nt: TGCAGCGTTGACCAGGGGGGCCCGTGGTGGACCCAGTACTTC; CDR3aa: CSVDQGGPWWTQYF
d_gene: -; abundance: -; j_gene: TRBJ1-5; v_gene: TRBV10-3; CDR3nt: TGTGCCATCAGTGAGGGGCAGGGAAGCAATCAGCCCCAGCATTTT; CDR3aa: CAISEGQGSNQPQHF
d_gene: -; abundance: -; j_gene: TRBJ1-4; v_gene: TRBV10-3; CDR3nt: TGTGCCATCAGTGAAAATGACAGAACCGGGCAGACTAATGAAAAACTGTTTTTT; CDR3aa: CAISENDRTGQTNEKLFF
d_gene: -; abundance: few; j_gene: TRBJ1-2; v_gene: TRBV20-1; CDR3nt: TGCAGTGCTAGAGAACCCTCCGGCTATGGCTACACCTTC; CDR3aa: CSAREPSGYGYTF
d_gene: TRBD1; abundance: few; j_gene: TRBJ2-5; v_gene: TRBV4-1; CDR3nt: TGCGCCAGCAGCCAAGTGAAACAGGGGGAAGAGACCCAGTACTTC; CDR3aa: CASSQVKQGEETQYF
d_gene: -; abundance: few; j_gene: TRBJ2-5; v_gene: TRBV6-2/TRBV6-3; CDR3nt: TGTGCCAGCTTAAGGGGACCCTCGCAAGAGACCCAGTACTTC; CDR3aa: CASLRGPSQETQYF
d_gene: -; abundance: -; j_gene: TRBJ1-2; v_gene: TRBV15; CDR3nt: TGTGCCACAAGGGAGGATTATGGCTACACCTTC; CDR3aa: CATREDYGYTF
d_gene: -; abundance: few; j_gene: TRBJ1-2; v_gene: TRBV3-1; CDR3nt: TGTGCCAGCAGCCAAGGACCCAGAGACTATGGCTACACCTTC; CDR3aa: CASSQGPRDYGYTF
d_gene: -; abundance: few; j_gene: TRBJ2-5; v_gene: TRBV29-1; CDR3nt: TGCAGCGTTGAATCCGGGGAGGAGACCCAGTACTTC; CDR3aa: CSVESGEETQYF
d_gene: -; abundance: few; j_gene: TRBJ2-5; v_gene: TRBV10-3; CDR3nt: TGTGCCACACACCCGGACTATCGTGGAGAGACCCAGTACTTC; CDR3aa: CATHPDYRGETQYF